The rows below give T cell receptor beta chains drawn from one sample of a study of blood T cell repertoires in COVID-19. The repertoire was sequenced with immunoSEQ multiplex PCR; TCRdb's copy has only in-frame clones and lacks some. Of roughly 200,000 clones listed, 85% were seen once; the top ten hold 18%. Sequenced material: PBMCs or T cells enriched from blood (not recorded which). These receptors were taken from a man aged 35 to 55 who had recovered from COVID-19. Each CDR3 is given with its conserved first and last residue. D genes are given only for firm matches. Size is stated for part of the rows, as once, few or many counts, or as a class when the clone is expanded.

.	TRBV5-1	.	TRBJ2-7	TGCGCCAGCAGCTTGGAACTAGCTGGCGAGCAGTACTTC	CASSLELAGEQYF
.	TRBV6-5	.	TRBJ1-2	TGTGCCATTTCACGGGCGGGTAACTATGGCTACACCTTC	CAISRAGNYGYTF
.	TRBV11-2	TRBD1	TRBJ2-7	TGTGCCAGCAGCTGGGATTTAGGACAGGGAAGACACGAGCAGTACTTC	CASSWDLGQGRHEQYF
.	TRBV6-5	.	TRBJ2-1	TGTGCCAGCAGTTACCAGGACTGGAATGAGCAGTTCTTC	CASSYQDWNEQFF
.	TRBV5-4	TRBD2	TRBJ2-1	TGTGCCAGCAGCTTCGATAGCGGGAGGGGGAATGAGCAGTTCTTC	CASSFDSGRGNEQFF
.	TRBV6-5	TRBD2	TRBJ2-7	TGTGCCAGCAAACCGCCGGGAGGGCCGTGGGAGCAGTACTTC	CASKPPGGPWEQYF
.	TRBV7-8	TRBD2	TRBJ2-7	TGTGCCAGCAGCCGACTAGCGGGAGTTCACGAGCAGTACTTC	CASSRLAGVHEQYF
.	TRBV11-3	TRBD1	TRBJ2-7	TGTGCCAGCAGCTTAGGTCCCCAGGGGGCGCGGGAGCAGTACTTC	CASSLGPQGAREQYF
once	TRBV5-1	TRBD2	TRBJ2-7	TGCGCCAGCAGCTTGGAAGCGGGAGTCTACGAGCAGTACTTC	CASSLEAGVYEQYF
.	TRBV3-1/TRBV3-2	.	TRBJ2-7	TGTGCCAGCAGCCAAGTGCGCAGGGGCTATTCCCTAACCTACGAGCAGTACTTC	CASSQVRRGYSLTYEQYF
.	TRBV6-4	TRBD1	TRBJ2-5	TGTGCCAGCAGTGGGGGACAGGGGGCAGAGACCCAGTACTTC	CASSGGQGAETQYF
.	TRBV6-4	TRBD2	TRBJ2-3	TGTGCCAGCAGCCCGGTTAGCGGGTTCACAGATACGCAGTATTTT	CASSPVSGFTDTQYF
.	TRBV10-3	.	TRBJ2-7	TGTGCCATCAGCGGAACAGGGCGATGGTCGGGGGAGCAGTACTTC	CAISGTGRWSGEQYF
.	TRBV10-3	TRBD1	TRBJ1-2	TGTGCCATCAGCGGGGGACAGGCCTTCGGCTACACCTTC	CAISGGQAFGYTF
.	TRBV19	.	TRBJ1-5	TGTGCCAGTAGTTTCGGGTTTCGGGGTAGCAATCAGCCCCAGCATTTT	CASSFGFRGSNQPQHF
.	TRBV20-1	.	TRBJ2-7	TGCAGTGCTAGTAGAGCCTACGAGCAGTACTTC	CSASRAYEQYF
once	TRBV2	.	TRBJ2-3	TGTGCCAGCAACGTGGGGGCCCAGGATACGCAGTATTTT	CASNVGAQDTQYF
.	TRBV7-9	.	TRBJ2-3	TGTGCCAGCAGTAAGATAACTAGGGACACAGATACGCAGTATTTT	CASSKITRDTDTQYF
.	TRBV29-1	.	TRBJ1-5	TGCAGCGTTGGGACGGCGGGTCAGCCCCAGCATTTT	CSVGTAGQPQHF
.	TRBV7-9	TRBD1	TRBJ2-5	TGTGCCAGCAGCCCGAGACAGGGCGGAAGAACAGGAGAGACCCAGTACTTC	CASSPRQGGRTGETQYF
.	TRBV7-2	TRBD2	TRBJ2-5	TGTGCCAGCAGTCCCGGACTAGCGGGAGAGGAGACCCAGTACTTC	CASSPGLAGEETQYF
once	TRBV11-2	.	TRBJ2-7	TGTGCCAGCAGCTTAGTTTACGCAGGCTCCTACGAGCAGTACTTC	CASSLVYAGSYEQYF
.	TRBV7-9	.	TRBJ1-1	TGTGCCAGCAGCAAAAATGGGGGGTCAAACACTGAAGCTTTCTTT	CASSKNGGSNTEAFF
.	TRBV2	.	TRBJ2-7	TGTGCCAGCAGTTTCCAGGGTGGCGAGCAGTACTTC	CASSFQGGEQYF
.	TRBV14	TRBD2	TRBJ2-1	TGTGCCAGCAGCCAAGCAATCAGACTAGCTCCAGCGGTGGATGAGCAGTTCTTC	CASSQAIRLAPAVDEQFF
.	TRBV6-5	.	TRBJ1-2	TGTGCCAGCAGTTCCCCAACGACCCGGGGAGGCTACACCTTC	CASSSPTTRGGYTF
few	TRBV24-1	.	TRBJ1-5	TGTGCCACCAGTGATACGGACAAGAATCAGCCCCAGCATTTT	CATSDTDKNQPQHF
.	TRBV5-6	TRBD2	TRBJ2-5	TGTGCCAGCAGCCCGGTGGGAGGGTCTCAAGAGACCCAGTACTTC	CASSPVGGSQETQYF
.	TRBV28	TRBD2	TRBJ2-1	TGTGCCAGCCTTTCCGGGACTACCTACAATGAGCAGTTCTTC	CASLSGTTYNEQFF
.	TRBV6-4	TRBD1	TRBJ2-4	TGTGCCAGCAGTTCGGGACAGGGGGTTCGTGTCAAAAACATTCAGTACTTC	CASSSGQGVRVKNIQYF
.	TRBV11-2	TRBD1	TRBJ1-2	TGTGCCAGCAGCTTAGATTCGGGACAGGGACGACATGGCTACACCTTC	CASSLDSGQGRHGYTF
.	TRBV2	.	TRBJ2-1	TGTGCCAGCAGTGAGGTGGAGGGCGGGATCAATGAGCAGTTCTTC	CASSEVEGGINEQFF
.	TRBV6-5	TRBD1	TRBJ1-1	TGTGCCAGCAGCTATAACACAGGGGACAAAGAAGCTTTCTTT	CASSYNTGDKEAFF
once	TRBV5-1	TRBD2	TRBJ2-2	TGCGCCAGCAGCTTGGTAGCGGGAGGCTACACCGGGGAGCTGTTTTTT	CASSLVAGGYTGELFF
.	TRBV29-1	TRBD2	TRBJ2-3	TGCAGCGTGCGAGCCGGGACTAGCGCAGATACGCAGTATTTT	CSVRAGTSADTQYF
.	TRBV9	TRBD1	TRBJ2-2	TGTGCCAGCAGCCCAGGACAGGGGGCGAACACCGGGGAGCTGTTTTTT	CASSPGQGANTGELFF
once	TRBV29-1	TRBD2	TRBJ2-7	TGCAGCGTTTTTACGCGGGAGGGCCTCTCCGAGCAGTACTTC	CSVFTREGLSEQYF
.	TRBV6-5	TRBD1	TRBJ1-3	TGTGCCAGCAGTTACGCGGGACAGGGCGACGGAAACACCATATATTTT	CASSYAGQGDGNTIYF
.	TRBV19	TRBD2	TRBJ2-1	TGTGCCAGTACCTTGGGAGGGAGGATCAATGAGCAGTTCTTC	CASTLGGRINEQFF
.	TRBV6-2/TRBV6-3	TRBD2	TRBJ2-3	TGTGCCAGCAGTCCCGGTCGTAGCGGGAGAAGCGATACGCAGTATTTT	CASSPGRSGRSDTQYF
.	TRBV5-6	.	TRBJ2-7	TGTGCCAGCAGCCCCTATTCGTCCTACGAGCAGTACTTC	CASSPYSSYEQYF
.	TRBV2	TRBD2	TRBJ2-3	TGTGCCAGCAGTGACCCATTGACCGGGACTAGCGTCACAGATACGCAGTATTTT	CASSDPLTGTSVTDTQYF
.	TRBV5-8	TRBD1	TRBJ2-1	TGTGCCAGCAGCTTAAGACAGGGTCCTGTCTATGAGCAGTTCTTC	CASSLRQGPVYEQFF
.	TRBV3-1/TRBV3-2	.	TRBJ2-5	TGTGCCAGCAGCCAAGAACAGGAGACCCAGTACTTC	CASSQEQETQYF
.	TRBV4-1	.	TRBJ2-5	TGCGCCAGCAGCCAAGTCCCGTTTGAGACCCAGTACTTC	CASSQVPFETQYF
few	TRBV7-2	.	TRBJ2-7	TGTGCCAGCAGCCCTTTTTCGGGGGGCAGGGTTATCTACGAGCAGTACTTC	CASSPFSGGRVIYEQYF
.	TRBV28	TRBD2	TRBJ2-7	TGTGCCAGCAGAGGTGGGGGGGCCTACGAGCAGTACTTC	CASRGGGAYEQYF
.	TRBV6-5	TRBD1	TRBJ2-7	TGTGCCAGCAGCCACCGGGACAGGGGCTACGAGCAGTACTTC	CASSHRDRGYEQYF
.	TRBV7-9	TRBD2	TRBJ2-7	TGTGCCAGCAGCTTAGGGCGGGAGTCCTCCTACGAGCAGTACTTC	CASSLGRESSYEQYF
.	TRBV2	TRBD2	TRBJ2-1	TGTGCCAGCGTTTTGAATAGCGGGAGGGCCGATGAGCAGTTCTTC	CASVLNSGRADEQFF
.	TRBV5-1	TRBD2	TRBJ2-1	TGCGCCAGCAGCTTTATAGCGGGAGGGTACAATGAGCAGTTCTTC	CASSFIAGGYNEQFF
.	TRBV4-1	.	TRBJ2-5	TGCGCCAGCAGCCCCACAGTCCCCCAAGAGACCCAGTACTTC	CASSPTVPQETQYF
.	TRBV30	.	TRBJ2-7	TGTGCCTGGAGTGTTTTCGCGGCCTACGAGCAGTACTTC	CAWSVFAAYEQYF
.	TRBV28	.	TRBJ2-7	TGTGCCAGCAGTTTACCCCCTCTCTCCTACGAGCAGTACTTC	CASSLPPLSYEQYF
.	TRBV28	.	TRBJ1-1	TGTGCCAGCAGTTGGACCAAGGGGGGGGAGAACACTGAAGCTTTCTTT	CASSWTKGGENTEAFF
.	TRBV5-6	TRBD2	TRBJ2-7	TGTGCCAGCAGCTTAGGCTGGACTAGCGGAATTTCCTACGAGCAGTACTTC	CASSLGWTSGISYEQYF
.	TRBV7-9	TRBD2	TRBJ2-5	TGTGCCAGCAGCTCCATAGCGGGAGGTGCCCAAGAGACCCAGTACTTC	CASSSIAGGAQETQYF
.	TRBV30	TRBD2	TRBJ2-5	TGTGCCTGGGGGGGACTAGTCGGAGAGACCCAGTACTTC	CAWGGLVGETQYF
.	TRBV14	.	TRBJ1-4	TGTGCCAGCAGCCAAAACCTCCGAGGGGAAAAACTGTTTTTT	CASSQNLRGEKLFF